This T cell receptor (beta chain) emerged from a study of shared clonotypes between healthy human individuals. Trimming removed 4 bases at V and 1 base at J, with 10 bases between. The CDR3 has 14 amino acids. Per germline, CDR1 MDHEN and CDR2 SYDVKM. Sequencing was performed with immunoSEQ multiplex PCR; in TCRdb, only in-frame clones are kept and a portion is missing. The sample carries some 1,100,000 clones, around 78% recorded once. The TCR comes from a man aged 18 to 30 in good health. Some clones in this sample may be carry-over from other donors' samples. Sequences were obtained from memory CD4+ T cells from PBMCs. Subset meaning: CD45RA-negative fraction. The chain employs TRBV28 and TRBJ1-2, with no clear D. The CDR3 is CASSSVAYNYGYTF. The CDR3 nucleotides read TGTGCCAGCAGTTCTGTGGCCTATAACTATGGCTACACCTTC.